Listed here are 14 T cell receptor beta chains from one sample, sequenced in a study of post-analysis software for immune sequencing data. Broader study findings: Patients used a handful of TRBV segments, including TRBV5-6, TRBV5-1 and TRBV20-1, more often than controls.

Built from TCR beta cDNA, the libraries had unique molecular identifiers in them. TCRdb called the PCR reads again in MiXCR, with one record for every CDR3 protein. The profile shows about 540,000 distinct CDR3 sequences, approximately 34% of them singletons. No antigens are known for them. The specimen sequenced was blood. Every receptor here comes from a girl under 18 with multiple sclerosis.

This clonotype has a handful of counts. CDR3 protein: CASSVARDRGRYEQFF. The CDR3 nucleotides are TGTGCCAGCAGCGTAGCCCGGGACAGGGGGCGATATGAGCAGTTCTTC. The V call is TRBV9, the J call TRBJ2-1; 12 bases agree with TRBD1. Trimming took 0 bases from V and 8 from J; bases not matched to a gene: 6. The CDR3 is made up of 16 amino acids. Germline CDR1 reads SGDLS; CDR2 reads YYNGEE.

Of note for this clonotype: At one end the junction does not follow the germline gene, possibly because of a read error. This chain uses TRBV29-1 with TRBJ2-1; 12 bases are a match to TRBD1. The germline gives CDR1 SQVTM, CDR2 ANQGSEA. The CDR3 has 15 amino acids. The DNA of the CDR3 is TGCAGCGTTGATGGGACAGGGGGCGGCTACAGTGAGCAGTTCTTC. Protein product: CSVDGTGGGYSEQFF.

The chain employs TRBV3-1 and TRBJ1-5; 10 bases align to TRBD1. Germline loops: CDR1 LGHDT, CDR2 YNNKEL (reference sequence). The CDR3 consists of 20 residues. After removal of 1 base from V and 1 base from J, the junction contained 13 bases not matched to a gene. CDR3 in amino acids: CASSQVTGDRGRISNQPQHF. CDR3 bases: TGTGCCAGCAGCCAAGTCACGGGGGACAGGGGCCGAATCAGCAATCAGCCCCAGCATTTT. The whole variable domain, remainder taken from reference TRBV3-1 and TRBJ1-5, is DTAVSQTPKYLVTQMGNDKSIKCEQNLGHDTMYWYKQDSKKFLKIMFSYNNKELIINETVPNRFSPKSPDKAHLNLHINSLELGDSAVYFCASSQVTGDRGRISNQPQHFGDGTRLSIL.

This clonotype was detected only a few times. The genes are TRBV4-1 and TRBJ2-1; D is undetermined. CDR3 size: 13 residues. V lost 0 bases, J lost 7 bases, and 7 bases lay in between. The germline V gene encodes CDR1 MGHRA and CDR2 YSYEKL. CDR3 in amino acids: CASSQDLLNEQFF. The CDR3 DNA reads as TGCGCCAGCAGCCAAGACCTATTGAATGAGCAGTTCTTC.

Concerning this clonotype: The junction and the germline gene differ at one end; a read error may be behind it. The V call is TRBV29-1, the J call TRBJ1-1; no firm D call. The length of the CDR3 is 12 residues. Germline V gene sequence: CDR1 SQVTM, CDR2 ANQGSEA. Here the CDR3 DNA reads TGCAGCGCTGAATGGTTGAACACTGAAGCTTTCTTT. Translated: CSAEWLNTEAFF.

This chain uses TRBV3-1 with TRBJ2-1; D may be TRBD2 (5 bases). The CDR3 runs 13 residues. Trimming took 3 bases from V and 8 from J, leaving 11 bases between them. Germline V gives CDR1 LGHDT, CDR2 YNNKEL (reference sequence). In DNA form, the CDR3 reads TGTGCCAGCAGCCAGACCCTAGCAGATGAGCAGTTCTTC. Amino acids: CASSQTLADEQFF.

A few counts support this clonotype. The chain is built from TRBV5-1 and TRBJ2-3; D unclear. V lost 3 bases and J 5 bases, leaving 10 bases between the germline ends. The CDR3 has 13 amino acids. Germline V gene data show CDR1 as SGHRS and CDR2 as YFSETQ. The CDR3 region has the DNA TGCGCCAGCAGCTCCAATCCTATAGATACGCAGTATTTT. Protein product: CASSSNPIDTQYF.

The chain recombines TRBV4-1 with TRBJ1-1; D gene ambiguous. The CDR3 runs to 13 residues. The ends were cut back, 0 bases at V and 8 bases at J, with 10 bases in the middle. Germline loops: CDR1 MGHRA, CDR2 YSYEKL. CDR3 sequence: CASSQDEGEEAFF. CDR3 bases: TGCGCCAGCAGCCAAGATGAGGGTGAAGAAGCTTTCTTT.

The sample holds a few counts of this clonotype. This chain connects TRBV20-1 to TRBJ1-2; D is possibly TRBD1 (5 bases). The V and J ends lost 1 base and 6 bases respectively, with 9 bases between them. The CDR3 is 12 residues long. Germline CDR1 DFQATT, CDR2 SNEGSKA (reference sequence). The CDR3 region is CSARGGTHGYTF. The CDR3 DNA follows: TGCAGTGCTAGAGGAGGGACCCATGGCTACACCTTC.

There are a few counts of this clonotype. The chain couples TRBV6-1 to TRBJ2-5; 7 nucleotides align to TRBD1. The DNA end is more similar to TRBJ2-7, so the J call may be wrong. Germline loops: CDR1 MNHNS, CDR2 SASEGT. This CDR3 contains 14 residues. This chain's CDR3 is CASSLGQTFTEQYF. CDR3 coding DNA: TGTGCCAGCAGCCTGGGACAGACGTTCACCGAGCAGTACTTC.

The chain uses TRBV12-3 or TRBV12-4 and TRBJ1-2, with D perhaps TRBD1 (5 bases). V lost 6 bases, J lost 4 bases, and 12 bases lay in between. This CDR3 region has 13 residues. CDR3 nucleotide sequence: TGTGCCAGCAGCACCCAGGGTGGCTATGGCTACACCTTC. Translation: CASSTQGGYGYTF.

This clonotype was counted only a few times. The chain recombines TRBV7-2 with TRBJ1-6; no clear D gene. Germline-derived CDR1 and CDR2 are SGHTA and FQGNSA. Trimming stripped 5 bases from V and 14 bases from J, with 16 bases between. CDR3 size: 13 residues. CDR3 region: CASSTGLLDTLHF. The CDR3 DNA reads as TGTGCCAGCAGCACTGGATTACTCGACACCCTCCACTTT.

The chain joins TRBV7-9 to TRBJ2-3; D is unclear. This CDR3 contains 12 residues. V dropped 5 bases and J dropped 6 bases, with 9 bases sitting between them. The V gene's germline CDR1 is SEHNR and CDR2 FQNEAQ (reference sequence). The CDR3 sequence is CASSPIPDTQYF. DNA for the CDR3: TGTGCCAGCAGCCCGATCCCGGATACGCAGTATTTT.

For the CDR3, the DNA is TGCAGTGCATACCGGGACTCCTACAATGAGCAGTTCTTC. It encodes CSAYRDSYNEQFF. The chain joins TRBV20-1 to TRBJ2-1; tentative D call: TRBD2 (5 bases). V was clipped by 6 bases and J by 0 bases, with 9 bases between them. From germline, CDR1 is DFQATT and CDR2 SNEGSKA (reference sequence). CDR3 length: 13 amino acids.